This TCR beta chain was identified during a study of OX40 agonist ivuxolimab in advanced cancers. In the study overall: Ivuxolimab, which targeted the costimulatory receptor OX40 (CD134), was an agonistic, fully human IgG2 monoclonal antibody. Intravenous ivuxolimab was administered to patients every 2 weeks at six dose levels: 0.01, 0.1, 0.3, 1.5, 3 and 10 mg/kg. Among the roughly 52 dose-escalation patients, around 19 had hepatocellular carcinoma, around 15 melanoma, 9 renal cell carcinoma and 9 head and neck cancer. In the dose-escalation cohort, about four fifths of patients were male, and the mean age was approximately 60 years with a range of about 20 to 79. Prior anti-PD-1, anti-PD-L1 or anti-CTLA-4 therapy was permitted, and checkpoint inhibitors had been received by about 37% of dose-escalation patients. Partial responses occurred in three dose-escalation patients: two with cutaneous melanoma and one with hepatocellular carcinoma. The point of sequencing TCRbeta in the periphery was to test whether ivuxolimab changed TCR sequence diversity and drove clonal T-cell expansion. The paper reports the monotherapy dose-escalation portion (N of about 50 patients) of the phase I ivuxolimab trial.

A note on this clone: Its antigen has not been determined. No clone much larger than this one lies a single base away; base qualities are absent.

For sequencing of the TCRbeta CDR3 region, genomic DNA was extracted from the sorted cells. The immunoSEQ Assay was used for sequencing of TCRbeta CDR3 regions. Entries here come from immuneACCESS through TCRdb and include only in-frame sequences with V and J called. Some clones fail to appear in such tables; in the studies checked, an unresolved V gene covers under half of the shortfall, and the cause of the remainder is unknown. The sample table shows tens of thousands of clones, and about 83% are seen once. The biggest ten clones account for roughly 2.7% of the sample. Broad study findings and their caveats: After ivuxolimab, more expanded clones were found on average in CD8+ T cells than in CD4+ T cells. At doses of 0.1 to 3.0 mg/kg, clonal expansion of both CD4+ and CD8+ blood T cells was observed from baseline to week 6. The antigen specificity of the clonally expanded peripheral T cells was not determined. Low levels of normalized T-cell clonal expansion were also seen in some nonresponding patients. In partial responders in the 0.1-3.0 mg/kg groups, normalized peripheral clonal expansion was found to be among the lowest, especially among CD8+ T cells.

Counted from cysteine to phenylalanine, this CDR3 has 14 amino acids. The entry retains the CDR3 DNA only, 42 bases that are in frame from base 1. V is clipped by 3 bases and J by 7 bases, and the sequence between their germline boundaries is 10 bases long. The germline V gene sets CDR1 to KGHSH and CDR2 to LQKENI. The trial excluded patients who had a history of autoimmune disease or who were on systemic immunosuppression. Peripheral blood for TCR sequencing was collected from all dose cohorts at baseline, on cycle 4 day 1, and on cycle 7 day 1. The samples were taken from a phase I, first-in-human, multicenter, open-label dose-escalation trial of ivuxolimab. Adults with locally advanced or metastatic melanoma, renal cell, hepatocellular, or head and neck squamous cell carcinoma were enrolled in the trial. Before TCR sequencing, CD4+ and CD8+ T cells were separately sorted from peripheral blood.

The clonotype was recovered from an adult with an advanced solid tumor such as melanoma, head and neck, liver or kidney cancer. The chain couples TRBV18 to TRBJ1-6; possibly the D gene is TRBD1, per 5 matching bases. The specimen comprised CD4+ or CD8+ T cells sorted from blood, sampled in a trial of the OX40 agonist ivuxolimab. The CDR3 in this case is CASSPQGGNSPLHF. The DNA sequence follows: TGTGCCAGCTCACCGCAGGGTGGCAATTCACCCCTCCACTTT.